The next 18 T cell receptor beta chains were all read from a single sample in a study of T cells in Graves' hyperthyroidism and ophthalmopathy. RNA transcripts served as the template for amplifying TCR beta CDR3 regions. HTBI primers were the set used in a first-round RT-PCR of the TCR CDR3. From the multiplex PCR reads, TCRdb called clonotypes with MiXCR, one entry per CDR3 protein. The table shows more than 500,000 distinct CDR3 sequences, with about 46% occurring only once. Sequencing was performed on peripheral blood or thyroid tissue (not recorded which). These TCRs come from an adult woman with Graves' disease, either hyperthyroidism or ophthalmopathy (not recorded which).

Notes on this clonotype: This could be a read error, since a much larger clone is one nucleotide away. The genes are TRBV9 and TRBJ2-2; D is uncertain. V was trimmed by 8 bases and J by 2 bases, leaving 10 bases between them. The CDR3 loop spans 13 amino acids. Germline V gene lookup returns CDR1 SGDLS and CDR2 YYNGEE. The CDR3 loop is CASSPHNTGELFF. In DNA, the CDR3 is TGTGCCAGTAGTCCCCATAACACCGGGGAGCTGTTTTTT. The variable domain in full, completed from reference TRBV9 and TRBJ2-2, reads DSGVTQTPKHLITATGQRVTLRCSPRSGDLSVYWYQQSLDQGLQFLIQYYNGEERAKGNILERFSAQQFPDLHSELNLSSLELGDSALYFCASSPHNTGELFFGEGSRLTVL.

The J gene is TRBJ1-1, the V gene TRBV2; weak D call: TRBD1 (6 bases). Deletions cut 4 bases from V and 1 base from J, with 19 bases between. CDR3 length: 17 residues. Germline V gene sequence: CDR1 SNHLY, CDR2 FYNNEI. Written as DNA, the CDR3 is TGTGCCAGCAGTGGGGATAGGGGGAGCGTGAGGAACACTGAAGCTTTCTTT. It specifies CASSGDRGSVRNTEAFF.

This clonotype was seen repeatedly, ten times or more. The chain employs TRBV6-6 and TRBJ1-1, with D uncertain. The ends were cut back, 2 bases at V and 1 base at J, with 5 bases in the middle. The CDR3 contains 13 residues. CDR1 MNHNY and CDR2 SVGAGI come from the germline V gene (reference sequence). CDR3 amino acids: CASSYAGNTEAFF. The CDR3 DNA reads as TGTGCCAGCAGTTACGCCGGGAACACTGAAGCTTTCTTT.

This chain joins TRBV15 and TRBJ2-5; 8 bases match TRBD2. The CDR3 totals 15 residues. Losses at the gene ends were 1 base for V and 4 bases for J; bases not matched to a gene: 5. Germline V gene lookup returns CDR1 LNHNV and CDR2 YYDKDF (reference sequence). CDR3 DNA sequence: TGTGCCACCAGCAGAGTGCCCCTAGCGGGAGAGACCCAGTACTTC. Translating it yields CATSRVPLAGETQYF.

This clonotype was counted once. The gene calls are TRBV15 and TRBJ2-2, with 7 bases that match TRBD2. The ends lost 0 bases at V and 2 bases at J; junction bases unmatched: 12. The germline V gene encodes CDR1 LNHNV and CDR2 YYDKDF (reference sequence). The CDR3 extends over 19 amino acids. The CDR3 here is CATSRDGMVREQNTGELFF. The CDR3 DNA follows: TGTGCCACCAGCAGAGATGGAATGGTGCGGGAGCAAAACACCGGGGAGCTGTTTTTT.

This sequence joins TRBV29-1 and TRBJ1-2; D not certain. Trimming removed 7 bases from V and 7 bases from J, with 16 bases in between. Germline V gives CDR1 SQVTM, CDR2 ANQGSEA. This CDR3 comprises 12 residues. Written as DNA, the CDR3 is TGCAGCGCTATGGCGGCAGGCGGTGGCTACACCTTC. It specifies CSAMAAGGGYTF.

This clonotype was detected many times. DNA of the CDR3: TGTGCCAGCAGCTCCGGGACAGATTATTCACCCCTCCACTTT. Translated, it gives CASSSGTDYSPLHF. The rearrangement uses TRBV7-3 and TRBJ1-6; 7 bases are a match to TRBD1. CDR3 length: 14 residues. Germline values: CDR1 SGHTA, CDR2 FQGTGA. V lost 4 bases and J lost 8; bases outside the gene matches: 5.

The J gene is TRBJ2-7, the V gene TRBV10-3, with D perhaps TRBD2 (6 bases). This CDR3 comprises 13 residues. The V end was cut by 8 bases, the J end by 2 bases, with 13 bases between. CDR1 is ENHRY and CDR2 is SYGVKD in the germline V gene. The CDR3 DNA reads TGTGCCATCCGGGACTGGGGGACCTACGAGCAGTACTTC. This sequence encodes CAIRDWGTYEQYF.

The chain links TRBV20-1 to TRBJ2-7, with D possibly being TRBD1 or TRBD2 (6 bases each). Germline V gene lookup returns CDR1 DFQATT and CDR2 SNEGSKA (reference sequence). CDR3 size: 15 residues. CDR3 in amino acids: CSASGGVSELLRAVV. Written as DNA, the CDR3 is TGCAGTGCTAGCGGGGGCGTCAGCGAGCTCCTACGAGCAGTTGTA.

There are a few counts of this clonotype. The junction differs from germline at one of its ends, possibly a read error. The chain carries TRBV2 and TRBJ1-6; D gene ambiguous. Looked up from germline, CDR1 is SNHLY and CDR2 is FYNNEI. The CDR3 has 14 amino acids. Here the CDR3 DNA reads TGTGCCAGCAGAGGCACCGGTCATAATTCGCCCCTCCACTTT. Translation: CASRGTGHNSPLHF.

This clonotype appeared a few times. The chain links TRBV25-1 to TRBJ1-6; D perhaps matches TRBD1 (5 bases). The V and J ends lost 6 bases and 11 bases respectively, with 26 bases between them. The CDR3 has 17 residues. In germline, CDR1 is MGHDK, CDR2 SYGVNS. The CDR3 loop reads CASRGVGQGGVAPPLHF. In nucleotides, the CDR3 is TGTGCCAGCAGGGGGGTCGGGCAGGGTGGCGTTGCCCCACCCCTCCACTTT.

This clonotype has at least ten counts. The CDR3 protein is CASSPRTGATYGYTF. The DNA for the CDR3 is TGTGCCAGCAGTCCAAGGACAGGGGCTACCTATGGCTACACCTTC. J is TRBJ1-2 and V is TRBV28; 9 bases agree with TRBD1. V lost 5 bases, J lost 4 bases, and 8 bases stayed unmatched. From germline, CDR1 is MDHEN and CDR2 SYDVKM. The CDR3 length is 15 residues.

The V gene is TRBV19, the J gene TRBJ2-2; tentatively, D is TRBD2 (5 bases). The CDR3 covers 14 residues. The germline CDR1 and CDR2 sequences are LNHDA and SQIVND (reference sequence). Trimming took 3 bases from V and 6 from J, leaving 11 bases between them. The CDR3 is CASSIMVGAGELFF. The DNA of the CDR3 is TGTGCCAGTAGTATCATGGTGGGAGCCGGGGAGCTGTTTTTT.

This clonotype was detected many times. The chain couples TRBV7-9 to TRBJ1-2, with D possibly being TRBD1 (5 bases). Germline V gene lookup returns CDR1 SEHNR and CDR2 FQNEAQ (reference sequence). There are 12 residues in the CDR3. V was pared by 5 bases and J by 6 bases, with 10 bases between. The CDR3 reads CASSLQGHGYTF. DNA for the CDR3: TGTGCCAGCAGCCTGCAGGGACATGGCTACACCTTC.

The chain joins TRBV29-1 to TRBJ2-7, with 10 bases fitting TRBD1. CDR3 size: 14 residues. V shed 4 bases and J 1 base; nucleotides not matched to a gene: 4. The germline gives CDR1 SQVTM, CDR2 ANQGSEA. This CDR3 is CSVVEDRGSYEQYF. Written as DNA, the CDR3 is TGCAGCGTTGTGGAGGACAGGGGGTCCTACGAGCAGTACTTC.

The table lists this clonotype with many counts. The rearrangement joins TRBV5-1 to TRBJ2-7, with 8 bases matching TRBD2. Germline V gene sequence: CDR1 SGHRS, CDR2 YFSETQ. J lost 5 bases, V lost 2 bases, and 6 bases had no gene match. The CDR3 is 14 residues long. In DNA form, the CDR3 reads TGCGCCAGCAGCTTACAGCGGGAGAAGGACGAGCAGTACTTC. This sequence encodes CASSLQREKDEQYF.

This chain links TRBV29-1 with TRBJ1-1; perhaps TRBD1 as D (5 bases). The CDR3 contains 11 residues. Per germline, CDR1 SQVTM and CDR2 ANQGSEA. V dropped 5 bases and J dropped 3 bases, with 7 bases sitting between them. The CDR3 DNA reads TGCAGCGTTTCGACAGACACTGAAGCTTTCTTT. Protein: CSVSTDTEAFF.

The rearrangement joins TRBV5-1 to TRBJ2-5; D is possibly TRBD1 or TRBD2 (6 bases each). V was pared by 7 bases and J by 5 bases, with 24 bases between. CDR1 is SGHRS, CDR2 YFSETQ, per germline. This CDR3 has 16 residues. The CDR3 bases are TGCGCCAGCTCCATTGGGGGCGGGGTCTACGAGGAGACCCAGTACTTC. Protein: CASSIGGGVYEETQYF.